This is a list of T cell receptor beta chains from one sample in a study of T cell repertoires in cytomegalovirus infection. TCRdb itself ran the reads through MiXCR, one entry per CDR3 protein. Of around 440,000 distinct CDR3 sequences in the sample, over 9% were seen once. The sample comprised PBMCs. These receptors originate from a human donor in good health (CMV status not recorded). Some clones in this sample may be carry-over from other donors' samples. Both conserved end residues are part of each CDR3. A D gene is named only where the DNA matches it firmly. Some rows mark clone size as missing; the rest say once, few, many or name a class of expanded clone.

J gene	D gene	clone size	V gene	CDR3 protein	CDR3 DNA
TRBJ2-3	TRBD1	.	TRBV27	CASRSTGGRGTDTQYF	TGTGCCAGCAGGAGTACAGGGGGTCGGGGCACAGATACGCAGTATTTT
TRBJ1-5	TRBD1	many	TRBV6-1	CASSLPGGNQPQHF	TGTGCCAGCAGCCTCCCAGGGGGTAATCAGCCCCAGCATTTT
TRBJ2-3	TRBD2	.	TRBV9	CASSLRTAGGADTQYF	TGTGCCAGCAGCCTCCGGACAGCGGGAGGGGCAGATACGCAGTATTTT
TRBJ2-1	TRBD2	many	TRBV11-2	CASSPPLAGGRNEQFF	TGTGCCAGCAGCCCCCCACTAGCGGGAGGAAGGAATGAGCAGTTCTTC
TRBJ1-5	.	many	TRBV28	CASSLTVLEYQPQHF	TGTGCCAGCAGTTTAACCGTCCTCGAGTATCAGCCCCAGCATTTT
TRBJ2-1	.	many	TRBV10-3	CAIRTSSYNEQFF	TGTGCCATCAGGACTAGCTCCTACAATGAGCAGTTCTTC
TRBJ1-4	.	.	TRBV12-3/TRBV12-4	CASSQTDFTNEKLFF	TGTGCCAGCAGTCAGACAGATTTTACTAATGAAAAACTGTTTTTT
TRBJ2-1	TRBD2	few	TRBV4-2	CASSQRGGTSWANEQFF	TGTGCCAGCAGCCAAAGGGGGGGGACTAGCTGGGCTAATGAGCAGTTCTTC
TRBJ1-2	.	many	TRBV6-2/TRBV6-3	CASSLGQPAGYTF	TGTGCCAGCAGCCTTGGACAGCCAGCTGGCTACACCTTC
TRBJ2-5	TRBD2	few	TRBV20-1	CSARVAGGRETQYF	TGCAGTGCTAGAGTGGCGGGGGGGAGGGAGACCCAGTACTTC
TRBJ1-2	.	few	TRBV15	CATSRDFYGYTF	TGTGCCACCAGCAGAGATTTCTATGGCTACACCTTC
TRBJ2-2	TRBD2	many	TRBV13	CASSLTSDTGELFF	TGTGCCAGCAGCTTGACTAGCGACACCGGGGAGCTGTTTTTT
TRBJ2-7	.	many	TRBV7-8	CASSLDGPYEQYF	TGTGCCAGCAGCTTAGATGGTCCCTACGAGCAGTACTTC
TRBJ1-5	.	many	TRBV2	CASSRGGSGNQPQHF	TGTGCCAGCAGTAGGGGAGGGAGTGGCAATCAGCCCCAGCATTTT
TRBJ2-3	.	many	TRBV7-2	CASSLIGGRTDTQYF	TGTGCCAGCAGCTTAATAGGAGGTCGGACAGATACGCAGTATTTT
TRBJ2-7	.	many	TRBV28	CASSSGPYEQYF	TGTGCCAGCAGTAGCGGTCCCTACGAGCAGTACTTC
TRBJ2-3	TRBD2	many	TRBV7-8	CASSLGLASDTQYF	TGTGCCAGCAGTTTGGGACTAGCGTCAGATACGCAGTATTTT
TRBJ2-7	.	.	TRBV4-1	CASSQVYGLKRYEQYF	TGCGCCAGCAGCCAAGTGTACGGACTCAAACGGTACGAGCAGTACTTC
TRBJ2-5	.	many	TRBV25-1	CASSPEGGGWKTQYF	TGTGCCAGCAGTCCCGAAGGAGGGGGCTGGAAGACCCAGTACTTC
TRBJ2-7	.	many	TRBV5-1	CASSLEVPTNEQYF	TGCGCCAGCAGCTTGGAGGTACCTACCAACGAGCAGTACTTC
TRBJ2-3	TRBD2	many	TRBV6-2/TRBV6-3	CASSSHSGGAADTQYF	TGTGCCAGCAGTTCACATAGCGGGGGGGCTGCAGATACGCAGTATTTT
TRBJ1-5	TRBD1	few	TRBV30	CAWSVMGQGNQPQHF	TGTGCCTGGAGTGTAATGGGACAGGGGAATCAGCCCCAGCATTTT
TRBJ2-7	.	many	TRBV7-3	CASSLTSGQTYEQYF	TGTGCCAGCAGCTTAACCAGTGGACAAACCTACGAGCAGTACTTC
TRBJ2-2	.	few	TRBV19	CASGDKANGELFF	TGTGCCAGTGGGGACAAGGCGAACGGGGAGCTGTTTTTT
TRBJ2-6	TRBD2	many	TRBV7-3	CASSSSRGVTGANVLTF	TGTGCCAGCAGCTCAAGTCGGGGGGTAACTGGGGCCAACGTCCTGACTTTC
TRBJ2-7	TRBD2	many	TRBV19	CASRAGGTYEQYF	TGTGCCAGTAGGGCGGGAGGAACCTACGAGCAGTACTTC
TRBJ2-6	.	few	TRBV19	CASSSPLGAGANVLTF	TGTGCCAGTAGTTCTCCCCTCGGGGCTGGGGCCAACGTCCTGACTTTC
TRBJ2-6	.	many	TRBV5-6	CASSLVGVSGANVLTF	TGTGCCAGCAGCTTGGTTGGGGTCTCTGGGGCCAACGTCCTGACTTTC
TRBJ2-1	.	few	TRBV6-2/TRBV6-3	CASSDPGVNEQFF	TGTGCCAGCAGTGATCCGGGAGTCAATGAGCAGTTCTTC
TRBJ2-1	TRBD2	many	TRBV24-1	CATSDSGLAGGHESYNEQFF	TGTGCCACCAGTGATTCCGGACTAGCGGGAGGGCATGAGTCCTACAATGAGCAGTTCTTC
TRBJ1-1	.	many	TRBV2	CASSPRALRGTEAFF	TGTGCCAGCAGTCCCCGGGCTCTAAGAGGTACTGAAGCTTTCTTT
TRBJ2-7	TRBD2	many	TRBV7-2	CASSLDRGGSLEQYF	TGTGCCAGCAGCTTAGACCGAGGCGGGAGTCTCGAGCAGTACTTC
TRBJ2-7	.	many	TRBV18	CASSPRDGISYEQYF	TGTGCCAGCTCACCAAGGGACGGTATCTCCTACGAGCAGTACTTC
TRBJ2-2	.	few	TRBV5-1	CASSLEPLSGGELFF	TGCGCCAGCAGCTTGGAGCCGCTTTCGGGCGGGGAGCTGTTTTTT
TRBJ2-1	.	.	TRBV27	CASTPGSSLAYNEQFF	TGTGCCAGCACCCCGGGGAGCAGTCTAGCCTACAATGAGCAGTTCTTC
TRBJ2-3	TRBD1	many	TRBV7-3	CASSLEPTGDSTDTQYF	TGTGCCAGCAGCCTAGAGCCCACAGGGGATAGCACAGATACGCAGTATTTT
TRBJ1-5	.	many	TRBV11-2	CASSPSGGLDYQPQHF	TGTGCCAGCAGCCCCTCGGGGGGCCTGGACTATCAGCCCCAGCATTTT
TRBJ2-1	.	many	TRBV7-2	CASSPQFF	TGTGCCAGCAGCCCCCAGTTCTTC
TRBJ1-4	.	many	TRBV14	CASSRGGSATNEKLFF	TGTGCCAGCAGCCGCGGGGGGTCGGCGACTAATGAAAAACTGTTTTTT
TRBJ1-5	.	many	TRBV12-3/TRBV12-4	CASSLATSNQPQHF	TGTGCCAGCAGTTTAGCGACTAGCAATCAGCCCCAGCATTTT
TRBJ2-6	TRBD1	.	TRBV28	CASSLAGTGLSGANVLTF	TGTGCCAGCAGTTTGGCCGGGACAGGACTCTCTGGGGCCAACGTCCTGACTTTC
TRBJ1-2	TRBD1	many	TRBV7-9	CASISLLGTEGYTF	TGTGCCAGCATCTCCCTTCTGGGGACAGAGGGCTACACCTTC
TRBJ2-1	TRBD2	many	TRBV7-9	CASSLAGKSGRARNEQFF	TGTGCCAGCAGCTTAGCGGGAAAAAGCGGGAGGGCCCGCAATGAGCAGTTCTTC
TRBJ2-3	.	.	TRBV10-3	CAISAESTDTQYF	TGTGCCATCAGTGCGGAGAGCACAGATACGCAGTATTTT
TRBJ2-1	.	few	TRBV6-1	CASTQTDTGIVYNEQFF	TGTGCCAGCACTCAAACAGATACCGGGATCGTCTACAATGAGCAGTTCTTC
TRBJ1-5	TRBD1	many	TRBV24-1	CATSDPGQGSQPQHF	TGTGCCACCAGTGATCCAGGACAGGGGAGTCAGCCCCAGCATTTT
TRBJ2-7	TRBD2	many	TRBV9	CASSVGAGFTYEQYF	TGTGCCAGCAGCGTGGGAGCGGGGTTCACCTACGAGCAGTACTTC
TRBJ2-1	TRBD2	few	TRBV18	CASSPPLGIAGGKYNEQFF	TGTGCCAGCTCACCTCCACTGGGGATAGCGGGAGGCAAGTACAATGAGCAGTTCTTC
TRBJ2-2	.	.	TRBV2	CASARNTGELVF	TGTGCCAGCGCTCGGAACACCGGGGAGCTGGTTTTT
TRBJ1-5	.	many	TRBV13	CASSLGGKSNQPQHF	TGTGCCAGCAGCTTAGGGGGAAAGAGCAATCAGCCCCAGCATTTT
TRBJ2-7	TRBD1	many	TRBV28	CASSLTPRQGWEQYF	TGTGCCAGCAGTTTAACCCCTCGACAGGGTTGGGAGCAGTACTTC
TRBJ2-1	TRBD2	many	TRBV7-2	CASSLEREGLGGEQFF	TGTGCCAGCAGCTTAGAGAGGGAGGGCCTCGGGGGGGAGCAGTTCTTC
TRBJ2-7	.	many	TRBV7-6	CASSPIGGAEDEQYF	TGTGCCAGCAGCCCAATCGGGGGAGCCGAAGACGAGCAGTACTTC
TRBJ1-1	.	few	TRBV29-1	CSAPQASGTEAFF	TGCAGCGCCCCACAGGCCTCGGGCACTGAAGCTTTCTTT
TRBJ2-5	TRBD2	.	TRBV9	CASSPQPPPWREGETQYF	TGTGCCAGCAGCCCCCAGCCCCCGCCTTGGCGGGAGGGCGAGACCCAGTACTTC
TRBJ1-2	.	.	TRBV20-1	CSASNRAYYGYTF	TGCAGTGCTAGCAACAGGGCCTACTATGGCTACACCTTC
TRBJ1-1	.	many	TRBV7-6	CASSPRGRAAFF	TGTGCCAGCAGCCCTCGTGGAAGGGCGGCTTTCTTT